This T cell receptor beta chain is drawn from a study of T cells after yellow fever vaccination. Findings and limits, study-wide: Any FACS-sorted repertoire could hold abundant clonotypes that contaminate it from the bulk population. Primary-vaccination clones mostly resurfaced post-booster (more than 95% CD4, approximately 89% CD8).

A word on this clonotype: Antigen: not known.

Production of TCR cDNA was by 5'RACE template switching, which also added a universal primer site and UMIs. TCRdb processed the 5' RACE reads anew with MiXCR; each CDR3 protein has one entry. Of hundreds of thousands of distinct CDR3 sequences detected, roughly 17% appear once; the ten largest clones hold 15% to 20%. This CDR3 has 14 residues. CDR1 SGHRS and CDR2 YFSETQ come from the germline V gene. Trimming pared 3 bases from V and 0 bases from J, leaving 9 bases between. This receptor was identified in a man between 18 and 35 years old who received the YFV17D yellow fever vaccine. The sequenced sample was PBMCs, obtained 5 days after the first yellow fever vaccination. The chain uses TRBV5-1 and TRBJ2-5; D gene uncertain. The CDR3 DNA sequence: TGCGCCAGCAGCTCCTCAGGATACCAAGAGACCCAGTACTTC. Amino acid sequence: CASSSSGYQETQYF.